Listed below are T cell receptor beta chains from one sample, sequenced in a study of T cell repertoires in cytomegalovirus infection. TCRdb re-derived calls from the reads in MiXCR, one entry per CDR3 protein. The top ten hold around an eighth of the sample, which has about a million distinct CDR3 sequences, roughly 31% seen once. These receptors' antigens are unknown. The sequences come from cultured CD8+ T cells from PBMCs, collected from culture after CMV antigen stimulation. These receptors came from a human donor in good health (CMV status not recorded). Some clones in this sample may be carry-over from other donors' samples. Both conserved end residues are part of each CDR3. The D gene is left open where the match is weak. The size entry is marked missing in some rows and otherwise reads once, few, many or a size class.

j_gene	v_gene	d_gene	abundance	CDR3nt	CDR3aa
TRBJ2-1	TRBV7-8	TRBD2	many	TGTGCCAGCAGCTTAAGACTAGCGGGGGAGTATGAGCAGTTCTTC	CASSLRLAGEYEQFF
TRBJ2-1	TRBV5-6	TRBD2	once	TGTGCCAGCAGCTTGTTGGCTAGCGGGGGTCTCTCCTACAATGAGCAGTTCTTC	CASSLLASGGLSYNEQFF
TRBJ2-3	TRBV20-1	NA	few	TGCAGTGCTAGAGAGGCAGAGGATACGCAGTATTTT	CSAREAEDTQYF
TRBJ1-6	TRBV27	NA	few	TGTGCCAGCAGGGGAGAGGGCCTGAGCTCCTATAATTCACCCCTCCACTTT	CASRGEGLSSYNSPLHF
TRBJ2-1	TRBV28	TRBD2	NA	TGTGCCAGCAGTTCGGTAGGACAGTCAGGACTAGCCTATCTTGATGAGCAGTTCTTC	CASSSVGQSGLAYLDEQFF
TRBJ2-2	TRBV6-5	TRBD1	NA	TGTGCCACCCAGTGGGGACAGGGCTCCGGGGAGCTGTTTTTT	CATQWGQGSGELFF
TRBJ1-1	TRBV5-4	TRBD1	NA	TGTGCCAGCAGCTTGGCATACTCCGGACAGGGGGCTGAAGCTTTCTTT	CASSLAYSGQGAEAFF
TRBJ2-7	TRBV7-9	NA	many	TGTGCCAGCAGCTTAGTGGTAGTCAGCTCCTACGAGCAGTACTTC	CASSLVVVSSYEQYF
TRBJ2-7	TRBV27	NA	few	TGTGCCAGCAGCTCCTCAGGGGGGAAGTCCTACGAGCAGTACTTC	CASSSSGGKSYEQYF
TRBJ1-1	TRBV5-1	TRBD1	NA	TGCGCCAGCAGCTATCCCAGGACAGGTTCAAACACTGAAGCTTTCTTT	CASSYPRTGSNTEAFF
TRBJ2-1	TRBV7-9	NA	NA	TGTGCCAGCAGCTTACCCGAGGGTTGGAATGAGCAGTTCTTC	CASSLPEGWNEQFF
TRBJ1-2	TRBV6-5	TRBD1	NA	TGTGCCAGCAGTCTCACAGGGGGGGGTCCTGGCTACACCTTC	CASSLTGGGPGYTF
TRBJ1-3	TRBV12-3/TRBV12-4	NA	NA	TGTGCCTGCACCCCGATGGGGAGCAACACCATATATTTT	CACTPMGSNTIYF
TRBJ2-3	TRBV6-1	NA	NA	TGTGCCAGCAGTGAATGGCCGGGGACAGATACGCAGTATTTT	CASSEWPGTDTQYF
TRBJ1-1	TRBV7-9	NA	few	TGTGCCAGCAAGGGAATCTCGAACACTGAAGCTTTCTTT	CASKGISNTEAFF
TRBJ2-5	TRBV7-8	TRBD1	many	TGTGCCAGCAGCTCCGGGACAGGCCTTGGGGAGACCCAGTACTTC	CASSSGTGLGETQYF
TRBJ2-3	TRBV7-2	TRBD2	many	TGTGCCAGCAGCTTAGGGACTAGCATCCCCACAGATACGCAGTATTTT	CASSLGTSIPTDTQYF
TRBJ2-2	TRBV4-3	TRBD1	few	TGCGCCAGCAGCCTCAGGGGGTGGAACACCGGGGAGCTGTTTTTT	CASSLRGWNTGELFF
TRBJ1-3	TRBV5-6	NA	NA	TGTGCCAGCAGCTTACGGAGCCCCAGCTCTGGAAACACCATATATTTT	CASSLRSPSSGNTIYF
TRBJ1-1	TRBV27	NA	NA	TGTGCCAGCAGTTTTAATGGATGGACTGAAGCTTTCTTT	CASSFNGWTEAFF
TRBJ2-1	TRBV4-1	TRBD2	NA	TGCGCCAGCAGCCCCCGTCCTAGCGGGGGGGTTGATGAGCAGTTCTTC	CASSPRPSGGVDEQFF
TRBJ2-2	TRBV7-8	TRBD2	many	TGTGCCAGCAGCTTCGGGGTGCCAGCGGGGGGTAAAGACACCGGGGAGCTGTTTTTT	CASSFGVPAGGKDTGELFF
TRBJ1-2	TRBV19	NA	few	TGTGCCAGTAGGCAAGAGGATGGCTACACCTTC	CASRQEDGYTF
TRBJ2-2	TRBV7-4	NA	NA	TGTGCCAGCAGCCAAGCCGTGAGCACCGGGGAGCTGTTTTTT	CASSQAVSTGELFF
TRBJ2-2	TRBV18	NA	NA	TGTGCCAGCTCACTTAACGGAGCTGCTACCGGGGAGCTGTTTTTT	CASSLNGAATGELFF
TRBJ2-1	TRBV12-3/TRBV12-4	TRBD2	NA	TGTGCCAACAGTCCCCCATCGGCGGGGGACTACAATGAGCAGTTCTTC	CANSPPSAGDYNEQFF
TRBJ1-3	TRBV20-1	TRBD1	few	TGCAGTGCTAGCTTCCGGGACAGTGGAAACACCATATATTTT	CSASFRDSGNTIYF
TRBJ1-2	TRBV12-3/TRBV12-4	TRBD1	many	TGTGCCAGCAGTCCCGAACAGGGGAGGTGGACTCACTATGGCTACACCTTC	CASSPEQGRWTHYGYTF
TRBJ2-6	TRBV7-6	NA	few	TGTGCCAGCAGCTTACTACAGGGGGCCAACGTCCTGACTTTC	CASSLLQGANVLTF
TRBJ2-3	TRBV7-9	NA	many	TGTGCCAGCAGCTGGTCCGTCCAGCACAGGAACACAGATACGCAGTATTTT	CASSWSVQHRNTDTQYF
TRBJ1-4	TRBV29-1	NA	NA	TGCAGCGTTGAAGAGTCCGGAAAACTGTTTTTT	CSVEESGKLFF
TRBJ2-2	TRBV13	TRBD1	NA	TGTGCCAGCAGCTTAAGGTGGCAGGGGGCTGGCGGGGAGCTGTTTTTT	CASSLRWQGAGGELFF
TRBJ2-1	TRBV5-4	NA	NA	TGTGCCAGCAGCTTGAAGGCGTCCCCCTTCTACAATGAGCAGTTCTTC	CASSLKASPFYNEQFF
TRBJ1-3	TRBV27	NA	NA	TGTGCCAGCAGCCCACAAGGGTTTGACAAAGGGGCTGGAAACACCATATATTTT	CASSPQGFDKGAGNTIYF
TRBJ2-7	TRBV6-1	TRBD1	NA	TGTGCCAGCCCTTCGGACAGGGTCGGACTCTACGAGCAGTACTTC	CASPSDRVGLYEQYF
TRBJ1-1	TRBV10-2	TRBD1	NA	TGCGCCAGCAGTGAGTCGAGTACAGGGGGCGGTCTACCATGGAACACTGAAGCTTTCTTT	CASSESSTGGGLPWNTEAFF